These 20 T cell receptor beta chains were all obtained from the same sample, sequenced in a study of blood T cell repertoires in COVID-19. Assay: immunoSEQ multiplex PCR; the TCRdb copy retains only in-frame clones and omits some. This table holds under 250,000 clones, about 88% found once. Material for sequencing was peripheral blood. The origin of the receptors is a man in his forties or fifties with acute or convalescent COVID-19.

The chain uses TRBV9 and TRBJ2-7; D not certain. Germline V gene lookup returns CDR1 SGDLS and CDR2 YYNGEE. Trimming stripped 0 bases from V and 7 bases from J, with 14 bases between. The CDR3 covers 14 residues. CDR3: CASSVGQASSEQYF. The CDR3 coding sequence is TGTGCCAGCAGCGTAGGGCAGGCCTCTTCTGAGCAGTACTTC.

V gene TRBV28 combines with J gene TRBJ1-2, with 8 positions matching TRBD1. From germline, CDR1 is MDHEN and CDR2 SYDVKM. This CDR3 contains 12 residues. The V segment lost 6 bases and the J segment 8 bases; nucleotides outside the gene matches: 5. The CDR3 DNA sequence: TGTGCCAGCAGACGACAGGGGAGAGGCTACACCTTC. It is translated as CASRRQGRGYTF.

This sequence joins TRBV30 and TRBJ1-6, with D uncertain. The CDR3 consists of 12 residues. Germline lookup yields CDR1 GTSNPN and CDR2 SVGIG (reference sequence). The CDR3 coding sequence is TGTGCTCTCTCACTTTTGGATTCACCCCTCCACTTT. It codes for CALSLLDSPLHF.

This chain uses TRBV6-2 or TRBV6-3 with TRBJ1-5; D unclear. The CDR3 runs to 19 residues. Per the germline V gene, CDR1 is MNHEY and CDR2 is SVGEGT. Trimming cost V 0 bases and J 3 bases, with 21 bases left between them. DNA of the CDR3: TGTGCCAGCAGTTACTCCAACATTCGTGACTCCGTTAACAATCAGCCCCAGCATTTT. Protein: CASSYSNIRDSVNNQPQHF.

The genes are TRBV9 and TRBJ1-5; D is unresolved. The CDR3 has 14 residues. Deletions cut 0 bases from V and 5 bases from J, with 9 bases between. Germline V gives CDR1 SGDLS, CDR2 YYNGEE. The CDR3 DNA sequence: TGTGCCAGCAGCGTAGACAATCGTCATCAGCCCCAGCATTTT. Its protein product is CASSVDNRHQPQHF.

This chain connects TRBV28 to TRBJ2-2, with 7 bases identical to TRBD1. V shed 4 bases, J shed 1 base, and the junction held 6 bases outside the gene matches. The CDR3 loop spans 16 amino acids. Germline-derived CDR1 and CDR2 are MDHEN and SYDVKM. CDR3 DNA: TGTGCCAGCAGTTCGCCGGGACAGAGGAACACCGGGGAGCTGTTTTTT. Protein product: CASSSPGQRNTGELFF.

The CDR3 DNA is TGTGCCAGCAGCACAGGGGTGGGAACTGAAGCTTTCTTT. It translates to CASSTGVGTEAFF. The V and J genes are TRBV7-8 and TRBJ1-1, with 7 bases lining up with TRBD1. Per the germline V gene, CDR1 is SGHVS and CDR2 is FQNEAQ. After removal of 5 bases from V and 5 bases from J, the junction contained 5 bases not matched to a gene. This CDR3 is 13 amino acids long.

This clone was observed a handful of times. This chain uses TRBV3-1 (or the pseudogene TRBV3-2) with TRBJ1-5; D may be TRBD1 (6 bases). Trimming left V 0 bases short and J 6 bases short, with 9 bases between. The CDR3 is made up of 14 amino acids. Germline CDR1 and CDR2: LGHDT and YNNKEL (reference sequence). DNA for the CDR3: TGTGCCAGCAGCCAAGACAGGGGCGGTCAGCCCCAGCATTTT. Translation gives CASSQDRGGQPQHF.

This sequence joins TRBV19 and TRBJ2-1, with TRBD2 matching 10 bases. V lost 3 bases to trimming and J lost 8 bases; unmatched junction nucleotides: 4. This CDR3 region has 14 residues. CDR1 and CDR2 from the germline V gene are LNHDA and SQIVND (reference sequence). The CDR3 protein is CASSMLAGDYEQFF. In DNA, the CDR3 is TGTGCCAGTAGTATGCTAGCGGGAGATTATGAGCAGTTCTTC.

The chain recombines TRBV23-1 with TRBJ1-5, with D possibly matching TRBD1 (5 bases). TRBV23-1 is sorted into the ORF group, with uncertain function. This CDR3 contains 15 residues. Trimming took off 9 bases at V and 0 bases at J, with 15 bases between the two ends. CDR3 nucleotides: TGCGCCAGTCTTACGAGCAGGGTTAGCAATCAGCCCCAGCATTTT. Its protein product is CASLTSRVSNQPQHF.

The gene calls are TRBV28 and TRBJ2-7; D might be TRBD1 (5 bases). The germline V gene has CDR1 MDHEN and CDR2 SYDVKM. Trimming shortened V by 11 bases and J by 0 bases, and 14 bases separated the two germline ends. This CDR3 spans 13 amino acids. CDR3 sequence (DNA): TGTGCCGCGGCCAGGGTACTCTCCTACGAGCAGTACTTC. Translated, it gives CAAARVLSYEQYF.

J is TRBJ2-7 and V is TRBV4-3; D is ambiguous. With 0 bases removed from V and 1 base from J, the gap between germline ends came to 7 bases. CDR3 length equals 14 residues. Germline assignment: CDR1 LGHNA and CDR2 YSLEER. The CDR3 DNA is TGCGCCAGCAGCCAAGATACACTATCCTACGAGCAGTACTTC. The encoded protein is CASSQDTLSYEQYF.

This clone showed up just once. This sequence joins TRBV18 and TRBJ1-1, with D possibly TRBD1 on 5 matching bases. Germline CDR1 KGHSH, CDR2 LQKENI. The CDR3 sequence is 13 residues long. Trimming took 5 bases from V and 2 from J, leaving 9 bases between them. CDR3 amino acids: CASSAGQNTEAFF. The CDR3 nucleotides are TGTGCCAGCTCAGCCGGACAAAACACTGAAGCTTTCTTT.

CDR3 amino acids: CASSLTTGGEQYF. CDR3 nucleotide sequence: TGTGCCAGCAGCTTAACGACAGGGGGCGAGCAGTACTTC. The rearrangement uses TRBV7-2 and TRBJ2-7, with 9 nucleotides matching TRBD1. Looked up from germline, CDR1 is SGHTA and CDR2 is FQGNSA. This CDR3 comprises 13 residues. Losses at the gene ends were 2 bases for V and 6 bases for J; bases not matched to a gene: 2.

V gene TRBV28 combines with J gene TRBJ1-2; the D gene is possibly TRBD1 (5 bases). Germline V gives CDR1 MDHEN, CDR2 SYDVKM. The CDR3 loop spans 14 amino acids. V was trimmed by 2 bases and J by 2 bases, leaving 9 bases between them. The CDR3 region is CASSLPRTNYGYTF. The CDR3 nucleotides read TGTGCCAGCAGTTTACCCCGGACAAACTATGGCTACACCTTC.

The rearrangement links TRBV3-1 (or the pseudogene TRBV3-2) to TRBJ2-5, with a possible D match to TRBD2 (6 bases). Germline V gene lookup returns CDR1 LGHDT and CDR2 YNNKEL (reference sequence). V was cut by 4 bases and J by 1 base, with 10 bases left in between. The CDR3 covers 14 residues. The CDR3 sequence is CASSPRTTQETQYF. CDR3 in DNA: TGTGCCAGCAGCCCTCGGACTACCCAAGAGACCCAGTACTTC.

The V and J genes are TRBV19 and TRBJ1-2; D is ambiguous. CDR1 and CDR2 from the germline V gene are LNHDA and SQIVND (reference sequence). The V end lost 3 bases, the J end lost 4 bases, and 6 bases lay between the germline ends. The CDR3 length is 12 residues. The CDR3 spells CASSIDTYGYTF. The CDR3 region has the DNA TGTGCCAGTAGTATCGACACCTATGGCTACACCTTC.

CDR3 in amino acids: CASSSSLAAAQETQYF. CDR3 in DNA: TGTGCCAGCAGTTCCTCTCTAGCGGCGGCACAAGAGACCCAGTACTTC. V usage is TRBV6-5 and J usage is TRBJ2-5; 7 bases align to TRBD2. Germline lookup yields CDR1 MNHEY and CDR2 SVGAGI. The CDR3 length is 16 residues. Trimming at V came to 4 bases and at J to 2 bases, leaving 10 bases not matched to a gene.

The genes are TRBV30 and TRBJ1-5, with 9 bases fitting TRBD1. The CDR3 is made up of 15 amino acids. Looked up from germline, CDR1 is GTSNPN and CDR2 is SVGIG (reference sequence). Losses at the gene ends were 1 base for V and 4 bases for J; bases not matched to a gene: 5. The CDR3: CAWSGGQGTNQPQHF. In DNA form, the CDR3 reads TGTGCCTGGAGTGGTGGACAGGGGACAAATCAGCCCCAGCATTTT.

V is TRBV6-5 and J is TRBJ2-1, with 9 nucleotides matching TRBD2. This CDR3 is built from 15 residues. CDR1 is MNHEY, CDR2 SVGAGI, per germline. Trimming removed 3 bases from V and 7 bases from J; junction bases left unmatched: 7. The CDR3 DNA is TGTGCCAGCAGTTATGGGGCGGGAGGGCCTAATGAGCAGTTCTTC. Its translation is CASSYGAGGPNEQFF.